This T cell receptor beta chain was sequenced during a study of lymphopenia after photon versus proton radiotherapy. Overall study results and limits: Under photons, naive T cells and diversity fell while effector/memory populations rose. Authors raise, but do not show, better survival with proton therapy. After the lymphocyte nadir, photon-treated repertoires showed oligoclonal expansion, especially of CD8+ Temra cells.

On this clone: Its antigen is unknown.

The repertoire was sequenced with immunoSEQ multiplex PCR; TCRdb's copy has only in-frame clones and lacks some. The sample consists of 52,000 or so clones, about 92% of them appearing once. V was clipped by 8 bases and J by 4 bases, with 14 bases between them. The CDR3 extends over 13 amino acids. CDR1 MDHEN and CDR2 SYDVKM come from the germline V gene. The sequencing here drew on peripheral blood, taken from a patient treated with photon-based radiotherapy. The source is a woman aged 40 to 55 with cholangiocarcinoma. The J gene is TRBJ1-1, the V gene TRBV28; D possibly corresponds to TRBD1 (6 bases). CDR3 bases: TGTGCCAGCGAACTACAGGGTAGCACTGAAGCTTTCTTT. This codes for CASELQGSTEAFF.